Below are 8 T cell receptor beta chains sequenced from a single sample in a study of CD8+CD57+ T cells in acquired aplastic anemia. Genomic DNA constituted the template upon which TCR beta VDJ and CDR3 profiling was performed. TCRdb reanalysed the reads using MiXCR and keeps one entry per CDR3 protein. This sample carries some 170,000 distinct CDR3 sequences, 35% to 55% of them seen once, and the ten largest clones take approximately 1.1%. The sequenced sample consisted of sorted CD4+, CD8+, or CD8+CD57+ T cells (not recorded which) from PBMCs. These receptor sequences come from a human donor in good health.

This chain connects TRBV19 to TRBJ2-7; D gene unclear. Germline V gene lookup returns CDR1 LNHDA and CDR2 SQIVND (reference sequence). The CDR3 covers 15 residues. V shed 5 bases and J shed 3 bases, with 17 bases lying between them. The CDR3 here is CASSLKYDGVYEQYF. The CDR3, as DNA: TGTGCCAGTAGTCTGAAGTACGATGGGGTCTACGAGCAGTACTTC.

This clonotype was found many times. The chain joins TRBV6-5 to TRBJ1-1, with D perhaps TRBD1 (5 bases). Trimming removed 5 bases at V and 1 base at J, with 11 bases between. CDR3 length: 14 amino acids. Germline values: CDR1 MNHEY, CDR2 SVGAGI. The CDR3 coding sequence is TGTGCCAGCAGTCCTCCGAGGGGGAACACTGAAGCTTTCTTT. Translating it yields CASSPPRGNTEAFF.

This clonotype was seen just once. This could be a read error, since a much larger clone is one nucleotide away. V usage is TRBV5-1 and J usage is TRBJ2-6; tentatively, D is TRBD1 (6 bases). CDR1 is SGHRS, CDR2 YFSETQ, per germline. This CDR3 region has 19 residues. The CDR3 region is CASSLLVGQKASGANVLIF. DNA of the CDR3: TGCGCCAGCAGCTTGCTTGTAGGACAGAAAGCCTCTGGGGCCAACGTCCTGATTTTC.

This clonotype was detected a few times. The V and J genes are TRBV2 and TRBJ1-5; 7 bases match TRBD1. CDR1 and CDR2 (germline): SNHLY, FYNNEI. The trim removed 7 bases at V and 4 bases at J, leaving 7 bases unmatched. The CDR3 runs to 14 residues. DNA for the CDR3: TGTGCCAGCATTGGGACAGTACCTAATCAGCCCCAGCATTTT. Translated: CASIGTVPNQPQHF.

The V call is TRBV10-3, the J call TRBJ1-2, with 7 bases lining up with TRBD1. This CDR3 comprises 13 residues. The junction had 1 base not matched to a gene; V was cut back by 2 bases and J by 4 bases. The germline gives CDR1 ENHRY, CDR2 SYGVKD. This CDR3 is CAISEDRVYGYTF. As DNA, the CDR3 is TGTGCCATCAGTGAGGACAGGGTCTATGGCTACACCTTC.

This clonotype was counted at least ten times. CDR3 DNA: TGTGCCAGCAGCGTACTGAACCAGGCTAGCACAGATACGCAGTATTTT. Amino acid sequence: CASSVLNQASTDTQYF. The V and J genes are TRBV9 and TRBJ2-3; no clear D. The germline CDR1 and CDR2 sequences are SGDLS and YYNGEE. The CDR3 length is 16 residues. Trimming pared 1 base from V and 0 bases from J, leaving 12 bases between.

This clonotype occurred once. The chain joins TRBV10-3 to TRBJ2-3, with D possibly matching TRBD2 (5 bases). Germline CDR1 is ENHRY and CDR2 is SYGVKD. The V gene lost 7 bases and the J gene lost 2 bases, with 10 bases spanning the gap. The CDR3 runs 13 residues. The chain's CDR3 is CAITRRDTDTQYF. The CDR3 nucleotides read TGTGCCATCACCCGACGGGACACAGATACGCAGTATTTT.

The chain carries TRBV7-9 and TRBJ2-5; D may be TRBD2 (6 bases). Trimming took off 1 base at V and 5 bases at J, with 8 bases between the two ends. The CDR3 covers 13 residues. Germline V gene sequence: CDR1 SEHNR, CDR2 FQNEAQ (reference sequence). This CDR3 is CASSLVGGETQYF. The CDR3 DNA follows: TGTGCCAGCAGCTTAGTCGGAGGGGAGACCCAGTACTTC.